These T cell receptor beta chains were read from a single sample in a study of blood T cell repertoires in COVID-19. Measured with immunoSEQ multiplex PCR; TCRdb has only the in-frame clones, and not every one. The sample comprises approximately 210,000 clones, about nine tenths of which are singletons, and 0.7% to 0.8% rests with the top ten. Material: peripheral blood. Receptor source: a woman aged 70-85 years with acute or convalescent COVID-19. CDR3s include the opening cysteine and the closing phenylalanine or tryptophan. The order of the fields is clone size, V gene, D gene, J gene, CDR3 DNA, CDR3 protein. The D gene is left open where the match is weak. The listing skips clone size in some rows; elsewhere it reads once, few, many or a size class.

clone size: -; V gene: TRBV3-1/TRBV3-2; D gene: TRBD1; J gene: TRBJ2-7; CDR3 DNA: TGTGCCAGCAGCAACTGGGACAGAGCCTACGAGCAGTACTTC; CDR3 protein: CASSNWDRAYEQYF
clone size: -; V gene: TRBV19; D gene: -; J gene: TRBJ2-7; CDR3 DNA: TGTGCCAGTAGTATTGGACTTCCCTCCTACGAGCAGTACTTC; CDR3 protein: CASSIGLPSYEQYF
clone size: -; V gene: TRBV9; D gene: -; J gene: TRBJ2-3; CDR3 DNA: TGTGCCAGCAGCGTACACCCAGACGGGGATACGCAGTATTTT; CDR3 protein: CASSVHPDGDTQYF
clone size: -; V gene: TRBV9; D gene: TRBD1; J gene: TRBJ1-5; CDR3 DNA: TGTGCCAGCAGCCCCGGGACAGGGAAAGAACCCCAGCATTTT; CDR3 protein: CASSPGTGKEPQHF
clone size: -; V gene: TRBV2; D gene: -; J gene: TRBJ2-7; CDR3 DNA: TGTGCCAGCAGCAAGGAGCAGGGCTCCTACGAGCAGTACTTC; CDR3 protein: CASSKEQGSYEQYF
clone size: -; V gene: TRBV11-2; D gene: -; J gene: TRBJ2-2; CDR3 DNA: TGTGCCAGCAGCTTAGGACAGGTCACCGGGGAGCTGTTTTTT; CDR3 protein: CASSLGQVTGELFF
clone size: -; V gene: TRBV5-4; D gene: -; J gene: TRBJ1-3; CDR3 DNA: TGTGCCAGCAGCTTCCCAATCACTGGAAACACCATATATTTT; CDR3 protein: CASSFPITGNTIYF
clone size: -; V gene: TRBV9; D gene: -; J gene: TRBJ2-2; CDR3 DNA: TGTGCCAGCAGCGTGACAATCCCCGGGGAGCTGTTTTTT; CDR3 protein: CASSVTIPGELFF
clone size: -; V gene: TRBV11-3; D gene: -; J gene: TRBJ1-3; CDR3 DNA: TGTGCCAGCAGTTCTGGCCCCTCTGGAAACACCATATATTTT; CDR3 protein: CASSSGPSGNTIYF
clone size: -; V gene: TRBV18; D gene: -; J gene: TRBJ1-1; CDR3 DNA: TGTGCCAGCTCACCACTGCCAGGGGTTCACACTGAAGCTTTCTTT; CDR3 protein: CASSPLPGVHTEAFF
clone size: -; V gene: TRBV7-9; D gene: -; J gene: TRBJ1-4; CDR3 DNA: TGTGCCAGCAGCTTAGGGACAGCTGAAAAACTGTTTTTT; CDR3 protein: CASSLGTAEKLFF
clone size: once; V gene: TRBV5-1; D gene: -; J gene: TRBJ1-6; CDR3 DNA: TGCGCCAGCAGCTCCCGGGGAGATAATTCACCCCTCCACTTT; CDR3 protein: CASSSRGDNSPLHF
clone size: -; V gene: TRBV6-1; D gene: TRBD1; J gene: TRBJ2-5; CDR3 DNA: TGTGCCAGCAGTGACCCCCGGGACAGGGGGCGGGAGACCCAGTACTTC; CDR3 protein: CASSDPRDRGRETQYF
clone size: once; V gene: TRBV3-1/TRBV3-2; D gene: TRBD2; J gene: TRBJ2-1; CDR3 DNA: TGTGCCAGCAGCCAAGATCCGTGGTTTAGCGGGAGGGACAATGAGCAGTTCTTC; CDR3 protein: CASSQDPWFSGRDNEQFF
clone size: -; V gene: TRBV14; D gene: -; J gene: TRBJ2-6; CDR3 DNA: TGTGCCAGCAGCCGGGGGGCGACAGGGCGCTCTGGGGCCAACGTCCTGACTTTC; CDR3 protein: CASSRGATGRSGANVLTF
clone size: -; V gene: TRBV11-2; D gene: -; J gene: TRBJ2-5; CDR3 DNA: TGTGCCAGCAGCTCTACAGGGATGTGGGAGACCCAGTACTTC; CDR3 protein: CASSSTGMWETQYF
clone size: few; V gene: TRBV4-2; D gene: -; J gene: TRBJ2-7; CDR3 DNA: TGTGCCAGCAGCCAAGATGTCGCAGGGTCCATCTCCTACGAGCAGTACTTC; CDR3 protein: CASSQDVAGSISYEQYF
clone size: -; V gene: TRBV18; D gene: TRBD1; J gene: TRBJ1-5; CDR3 DNA: TGTGCCAGCTCACAAGCGACAGGGGGCAATCAGCCCCAGCATTTT; CDR3 protein: CASSQATGGNQPQHF
clone size: -; V gene: TRBV18; D gene: -; J gene: TRBJ2-4; CDR3 DNA: TGTGCCAGCTCACCCGGGGGTCTGGGCAAAAACATTCAGTACTTC; CDR3 protein: CASSPGGLGKNIQYF
clone size: -; V gene: TRBV7-8; D gene: -; J gene: TRBJ1-1; CDR3 DNA: TGTGCCAGCAGCTTAGATGTAGGCAGGGTAGGAACTGAAGCTTTCTTT; CDR3 protein: CASSLDVGRVGTEAFF
clone size: few; V gene: TRBV29-1; D gene: TRBD1; J gene: TRBJ1-2; CDR3 DNA: TGCAGCGTTGAGGTGGCAGGGGGGTATGGCTACACCTTC; CDR3 protein: CSVEVAGGYGYTF
clone size: -; V gene: TRBV19; D gene: TRBD1; J gene: TRBJ1-5; CDR3 DNA: TGTGCCAGTAGTGGGGACAGATATAGCAATCAGCCCCAGCATTTT; CDR3 protein: CASSGDRYSNQPQHF
clone size: -; V gene: TRBV11-3; D gene: -; J gene: TRBJ1-6; CDR3 DNA: TGTGCCAGCAGCTTAAGCCCTAATTCACCCCTCCACTTT; CDR3 protein: CASSLSPNSPLHF